This record covers a single TCR beta chain. The data were obtained in a study of blood T cell repertoires in COVID-19. Study as a whole: COVID-19 samples from acute and convalescent phases originated in the United States, Italy and Spain. Sample material is recorded as cDNA or gDNA derived from T cells, B-cell-depleted T cells, or PBMCs.

As originally analysed: The assay estimated nucleated cells by amplifying reference gene primers. Here immunoSEQ multiplex PCR was the method, and the copy in TCRdb shows in-frame clones only, minus some. For V, J and clone size, that table is used; D and trimming come from the DNA. The sample includes about 340,000 clones, about 86% seen only once; the top ten take almost 3%. The germline V gene encodes CDR1 SQVTM and CDR2 ANQGSEA. V lost 1 base and J lost 4, with 10 bases in between. This CDR3 is 13 amino acids long. This chain links TRBV29-1 with TRBJ2-5; TRBD2 might be the D (6 bases). Material for sequencing was peripheral blood. The source is a man aged 30 to 45 with active or convalescent COVID-19. The CDR3 sequence: CSVEGGDPETQYF. The DNA of the CDR3 is TGCAGCGTTGAAGGGGGGGATCCAGAGACCCAGTACTTC.